This T cell receptor (beta chain) was found in a study of control samples from healthy donors and cancer patients. Measured with immunoSEQ multiplex PCR; TCRdb has only the in-frame clones, and not every one. The repertoire has 65,000 to 75,000 clones, more than 75% of them found once; the top ten carry over 3.5%. V lost 3 bases and J lost 7, with 15 bases in between. CDR1 and CDR2 (germline): KGHSH, LQKENI. There are 14 residues in the CDR3. Sequenced input: blood. The rearrangement links TRBV18 to TRBJ2-5; D is ambiguous. The TCR sequence derives from a woman aged 45-60 years in good health. CDR3 sequence: CASSPLETIGTQYF. CDR3 DNA: TGTGCCAGCTCACCCCTGGAAACTATAGGGACCCAGTACTTC.